This T cell receptor beta chain was sequenced in a study of OX40 agonist ivuxolimab in advanced cancers. Profiled with immunoSEQ multiplex PCR; TCRdb holds only in-frame clones, not every one. The sample records 25,000 to 35,000 clones, approximately 88% being singletons. Patients had blood sampled at baseline and again on cycle 4 day 1 and cycle 7 day 1. This clone appeared a few times. Its antigen is unknown. The study's findings and limits: On average, CD8+ T cells had more expanded clones than CD4+. The CD4+ and CD8+ T cells in the blood had expanded clonally by week 6 at 0.1 to 3.0 mg/kg.

This receptor was taken from an adult with an advanced solid tumor such as melanoma, head and neck, liver or kidney cancer. The material was CD4+ or CD8+ T cells sorted from blood, obtained in a trial of the OX40 agonist ivuxolimab.

The CDR3 loop is CASSTSVAGVYNEQFF. The CDR3 region has the DNA TGTGCCAGCAGCACCTCAGTCGCGGGGGTTTACAATGAGCAGTTCTTC. The genes are TRBV9 and TRBJ2-1; 7 nucleotides line up with TRBD2. Germline CDR1 reads SGDLS; CDR2 reads YYNGEE. The CDR3 spans 16 residues. V shed 4 bases, J shed 4 bases, and the junction held 11 bases outside the gene matches.